Described below is a single T cell receptor beta chain sequence and its context. Its antigen is still unknown. Germline V gives CDR1 GTSNPN, CDR2 SVGIG (reference sequence). The CDR3 is made up of 15 amino acids. Trimming shortened V by 3 bases and J by 4 bases, and 18 bases separated the two germline ends. No treatment of any kind had been given to any patient before thyroid surgery. The sample is drawn from a study of metastatic and nonmetastatic thyroid tumors. Overall study: Blood and tumor or nodule tissue repertoires from malignant and benign thyroid patients were compared. Study results and limitations: It was reportedly found that TCR beta diversity was significantly higher in malignant thyroid tumors than in benign nodules, a difference seen in both blood and tumor samples.

TCRdb re-called the PCR reads via MiXCR. The sample carries more than 25,000 clones, around 7% recorded once. Sequences were obtained from blood. This receptor was obtained from a female donor with papillary thyroid cancer or a benign thyroid nodule (not recorded which). Some clones in this sample may be carry-over from other donors' samples. The genes are TRBV30 and TRBJ1-2, with D perhaps matching TRBD1 (6 bases). In DNA, the CDR3 is TGTGCCTGGAGCGAGTACGGGGGCGCCCCCTATGGCTACACCTTC. Protein: CAWSEYGGAPYGYTF.